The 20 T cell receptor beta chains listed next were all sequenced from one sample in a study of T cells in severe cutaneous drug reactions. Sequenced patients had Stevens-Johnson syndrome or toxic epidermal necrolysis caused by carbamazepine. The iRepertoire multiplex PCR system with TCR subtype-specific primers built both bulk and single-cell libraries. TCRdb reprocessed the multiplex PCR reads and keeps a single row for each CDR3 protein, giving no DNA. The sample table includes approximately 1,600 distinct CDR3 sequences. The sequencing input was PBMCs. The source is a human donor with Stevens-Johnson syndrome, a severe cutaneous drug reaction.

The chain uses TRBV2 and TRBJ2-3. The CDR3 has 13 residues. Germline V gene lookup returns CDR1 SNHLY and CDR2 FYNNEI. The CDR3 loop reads CASIHLLTDTQYF.

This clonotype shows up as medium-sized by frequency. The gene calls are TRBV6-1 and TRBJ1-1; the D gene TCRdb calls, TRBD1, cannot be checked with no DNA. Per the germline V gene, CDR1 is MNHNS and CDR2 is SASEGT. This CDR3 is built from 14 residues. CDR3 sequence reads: CASSLQGLYTEAFF.

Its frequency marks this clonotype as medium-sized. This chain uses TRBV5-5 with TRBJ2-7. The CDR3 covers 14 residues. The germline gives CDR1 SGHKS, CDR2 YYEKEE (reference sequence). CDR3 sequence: CASSVADGSYEQYF.

The CDR3 protein is CSAVTSGLEYEPQYF. The chain couples TRBV20-1 to TRBJ2-3; TCRdb lists TRBD2, though no DNA is available to test this call. The V gene's germline CDR1 is DFQATT and CDR2 SNEGSKA (reference sequence). The CDR3 length is 15 residues.

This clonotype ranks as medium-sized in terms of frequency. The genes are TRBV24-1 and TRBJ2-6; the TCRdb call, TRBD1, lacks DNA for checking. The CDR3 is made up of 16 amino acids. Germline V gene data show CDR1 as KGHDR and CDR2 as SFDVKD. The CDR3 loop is CATSAAGESGANVLTF.

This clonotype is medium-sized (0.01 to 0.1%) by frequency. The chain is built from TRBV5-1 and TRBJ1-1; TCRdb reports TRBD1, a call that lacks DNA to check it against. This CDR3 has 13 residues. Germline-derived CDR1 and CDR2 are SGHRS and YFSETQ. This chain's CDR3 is CASSRTAYTEAFF.

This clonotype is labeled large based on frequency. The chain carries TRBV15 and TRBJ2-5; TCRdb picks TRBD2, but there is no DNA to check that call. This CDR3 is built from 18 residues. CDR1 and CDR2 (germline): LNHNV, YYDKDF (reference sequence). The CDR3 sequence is CATSRDLLVVPSQETQYF. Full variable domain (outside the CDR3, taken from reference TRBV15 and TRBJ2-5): DAMVIQNPRYQVTQFGKPVTLSCSQTLNHNVMYWYQQKSSQAPKLLFHYYDKDFNNEADTPDNFQSRRPNTSFCFLDIRSPGLGDTAMYLCATSRDLLVVPSQETQYFGPGTRLLVL.

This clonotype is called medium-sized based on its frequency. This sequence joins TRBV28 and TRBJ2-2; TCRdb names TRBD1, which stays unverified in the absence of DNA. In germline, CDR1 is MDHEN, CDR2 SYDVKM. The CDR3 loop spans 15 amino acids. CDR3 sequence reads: CASRTGSYNTGELFF.

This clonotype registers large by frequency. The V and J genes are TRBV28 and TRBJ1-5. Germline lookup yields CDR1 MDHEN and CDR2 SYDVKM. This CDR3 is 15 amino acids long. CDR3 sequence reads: CASSGGLYSNQPQHF. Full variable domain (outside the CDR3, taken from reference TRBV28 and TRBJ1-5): DVKVTQSSRYLVKRTGEKVFLECVQDMDHENMFWYRQDPGLGLRLIYFSYDVKMKEKGDIPEGYSVSREKKERFSLILESASTNQTSMYLCASSGGLYSNQPQHFGDGTRLSIL.

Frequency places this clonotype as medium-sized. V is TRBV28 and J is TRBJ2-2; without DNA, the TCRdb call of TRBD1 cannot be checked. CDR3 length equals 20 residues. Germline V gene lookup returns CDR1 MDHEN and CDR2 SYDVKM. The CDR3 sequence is CASSFIYDLAQTGSIGELFF.

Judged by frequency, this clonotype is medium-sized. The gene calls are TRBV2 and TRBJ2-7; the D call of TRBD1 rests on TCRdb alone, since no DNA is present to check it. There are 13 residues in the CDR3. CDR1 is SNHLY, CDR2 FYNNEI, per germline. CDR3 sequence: CASRTGETGEQYF.

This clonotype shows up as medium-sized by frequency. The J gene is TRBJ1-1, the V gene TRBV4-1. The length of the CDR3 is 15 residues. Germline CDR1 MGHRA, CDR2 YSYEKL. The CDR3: CASSQDKGRRTEAFF.

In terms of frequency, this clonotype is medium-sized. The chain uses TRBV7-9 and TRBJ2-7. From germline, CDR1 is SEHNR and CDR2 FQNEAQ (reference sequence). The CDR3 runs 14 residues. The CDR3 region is CASSSPLDLYEQYF.

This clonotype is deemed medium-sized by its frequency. The CDR3 here is CASSLVGQGRIYEQYF. The chain links TRBV5-1 to TRBJ2-7; TCRdb selects TRBD1, and the lack of DNA leaves this call unchecked. The CDR3 spans 16 residues. Per the germline V gene, CDR1 is SGHRS and CDR2 is YFSETQ.

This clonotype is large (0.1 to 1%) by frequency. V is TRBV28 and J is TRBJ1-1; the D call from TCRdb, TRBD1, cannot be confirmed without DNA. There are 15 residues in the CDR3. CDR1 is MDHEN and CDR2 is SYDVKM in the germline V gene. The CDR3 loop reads CASSFGIGANTEAFF. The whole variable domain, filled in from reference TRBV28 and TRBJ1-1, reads DVKVTQSSRYLVKRTGEKVFLECVQDMDHENMFWYRQDPGLGLRLIYFSYDVKMKEKGDIPEGYSVSREKKERFSLILESASTNQTSMYLCASSFGIGANTEAFFGQGTRLTVV.

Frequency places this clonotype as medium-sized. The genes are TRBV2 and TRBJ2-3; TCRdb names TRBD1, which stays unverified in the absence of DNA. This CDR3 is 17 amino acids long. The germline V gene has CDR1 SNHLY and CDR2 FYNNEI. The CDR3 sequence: CASSFAPGGESTDTQYF. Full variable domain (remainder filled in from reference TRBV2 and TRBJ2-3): EPEVTQTPSHQVTQMGQEVILRCVPISNHLYFYWYRQILGQKVEFLVSFYNNEISEKSEIFDDQFSVERPDGSNFTLKIRSTKLEDSAMYFCASSFAPGGESTDTQYFGPGTRLTVL.

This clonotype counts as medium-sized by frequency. The CDR3 sequence: CASSRLAGGYEQYF. The rearrangement uses TRBV3-1 and TRBJ2-7; TCRdb names TRBD2, which stays unverified in the absence of DNA. This CDR3 is 14 amino acids long. Looked up from germline, CDR1 is LGHDT and CDR2 is YNNKEL (reference sequence).

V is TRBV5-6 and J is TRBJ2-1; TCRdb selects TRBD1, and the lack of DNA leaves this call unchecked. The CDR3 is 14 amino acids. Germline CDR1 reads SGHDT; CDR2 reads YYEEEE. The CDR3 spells CASSLGDSDNEQFF.

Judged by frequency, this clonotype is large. The chain's CDR3 is CATSDSSTDTQYF. V usage is TRBV24-1 and J usage is TRBJ2-3. Germline CDR1 is KGHDR and CDR2 is SFDVKD. The CDR3 covers 13 residues.

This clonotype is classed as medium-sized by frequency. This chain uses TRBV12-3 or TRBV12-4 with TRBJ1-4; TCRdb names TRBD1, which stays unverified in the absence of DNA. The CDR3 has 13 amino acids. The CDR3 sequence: CASSSRTGDRIFF.